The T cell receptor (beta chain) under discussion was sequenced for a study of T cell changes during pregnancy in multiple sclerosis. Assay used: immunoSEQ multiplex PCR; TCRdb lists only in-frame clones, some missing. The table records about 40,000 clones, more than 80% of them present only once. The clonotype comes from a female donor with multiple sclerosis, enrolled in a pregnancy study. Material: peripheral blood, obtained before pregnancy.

CDR3: CASSLSQVNTEAFF. CDR3 nucleotide sequence: TGTGCCAGCAGCTTGAGCCAGGTGAACACTGAAGCTTTCTTT. The J gene is TRBJ1-1, the V gene TRBV5-5; D is ambiguous. Germline CDR1 is SGHKS and CDR2 is YYEKEE (reference sequence). Trimming took off 1 base at V and 0 bases at J, with 7 bases between the two ends. CDR3 length equals 14 residues.